Presented here are 11 T cell receptor beta chains from one specimen sequenced in a study of graft-versus-host responses after intestinal transplantation. These receptors lack a known antigen. This table comes from immunoSEQ multiplex PCR, and its TCRdb copy is limited to in-frame clones, with some not included. The data hold tens of thousands of clones, with around 91% observed a single time. This sample comprised unstimulated CD8+ T cells sorted from spleen or lymph node cells, obtained before transplant. These receptors originate from a human donor who was the organ donor for an intestinal transplant.

The gene calls are TRBV7-9 and TRBJ1-3; D possibly corresponds to TRBD1 (6 bases). The length of the CDR3 is 13 residues. Germline CDR1 reads SEHNR; CDR2 reads FQNEAQ (reference sequence). With 5 bases removed from V and 8 bases from J, the gap between germline ends came to 13 bases. CDR3 nucleotides: TGTGCCAGCAGCCGGACAGAGGAAGACACCATATATTTT. Translating gives CASSRTEEDTIYF.

V is TRBV7-3 and J is TRBJ2-2; 9 nucleotides line up with TRBD2. In germline, CDR1 is SGHTA, CDR2 FQGTGA. Unmatched junction bases numbered 11, after V lost 1 base and J lost 2 bases. The CDR3 is 19 residues long. As DNA, the CDR3 is TGTGCCAGCAGCTTAATGGGACTAGCTTCAAGCTATAACACCGGGGAGCTGTTTTTT. It specifies CASSLMGLASSYNTGELFF.

V gene TRBV7-9 combines with J gene TRBJ2-7, with D perhaps TRBD2 (5 bases). Trimming removed 1 base at V and 2 bases at J, with 9 bases between. There are 14 residues in the CDR3. Germline V CDR1 and CDR2: SEHNR, FQNEAQ (reference sequence). The CDR3 here is CASSLGGLPYEQYV. The CDR3 region has the DNA TGTGCCAGCAGCTTAGGAGGGCTTCCCTACGAGCAGTACGTC.

The V and J genes are TRBV5-1 and TRBJ1-1, with 9 nucleotides matching TRBD1. Trimming at V came to 1 base and at J to 0 bases, leaving 10 bases not matched to a gene. The V gene's germline CDR1 is SGHRS and CDR2 YFSETQ. This CDR3 is built from 18 residues. CDR3 sequence: CASSLSKQGAYVNTEAFF. The CDR3, as DNA: TGCGCCAGCAGCTTGTCTAAACAGGGGGCGTACGTGAACACTGAAGCTTTCTTT.

The chain combines TRBV29-1 with TRBJ2-7, with D perhaps TRBD2 (6 bases). The germline V gene has CDR1 SQVTM and CDR2 ANQGSEA. V was cut by 8 bases and J by 2 bases, with 16 bases left in between. The CDR3 is made up of 13 amino acids. In DNA form, the CDR3 reads TGCAGCCACGACCCCGGGGGTACCTACGAGCAGTACGTC. It yields the protein CSHDPGGTYEQYV.

The chain couples TRBV4-3 to TRBJ2-7, with D maybe TRBD1 (6 bases). Germline-derived CDR1 and CDR2 are LGHNA and YSLEER. The CDR3 has 14 residues. V lost 4 bases and J 2 bases, leaving 12 bases between the germline ends. CDR3 sequence (DNA): TGCGCCAGCAGCCCTTCTACAGGGACCTACGAGCAGTACGTC. Translated: CASSPSTGTYEQYV.

This clone appeared once. The chain employs TRBV7-6 and TRBJ1-4; D not resolved. The length of the CDR3 is 14 residues. Trimming removed 3 bases at V and 0 bases at J, with 5 bases between. CDR1 is SGHVS, CDR2 FNYEAQ, per germline. This CDR3 is CASSLRPTNEKLFF. In DNA form, the CDR3 reads TGTGCCAGCAGCTTGCGTCCAACTAATGAAAAACTGTTTTTT.

V usage is TRBV27 and J usage is TRBJ1-2; unclear D gene. V gave up 5 bases and J gave up 8 bases, with 18 bases separating them. This CDR3 comprises 14 residues. The germline V gene has CDR1 MNHEY and CDR2 SMNVEV (reference sequence). This CDR3 reads CASSPNPTVVGYTF. CDR3 sequence (DNA): TGTGCCAGCAGTCCAAACCCCACAGTGGTCGGCTACACCTTC.

This sequence joins TRBV11-2 and TRBJ2-1; tentative D call: TRBD1 (6 bases). Germline V gene data show CDR1 as SGHAT and CDR2 as FQNNGV. The CDR3 is made up of 12 amino acids. V was pared by 5 bases and J by 7 bases, with 9 bases between. The CDR3 is CASSVTGNEQFF. CDR3 sequence (DNA): TGTGCCAGCAGCGTCACAGGGAATGAGCAGTTCTTC. The full variable domain, completed using reference TRBV11-2 and TRBJ2-1, is EAGVAQSPRYKIIEKRQSVAFWCNPISGHATLYWYQQILGQGPKLLIQFQNNGVVDDSQLPKDRFSAERLKGVDSTLKIQPAKLEDSAVYLCASSVTGNEQFFGPGTRLTVL.

This sequence joins TRBV6-6 and TRBJ1-2; D not resolved. V shed 6 bases and J shed 0 bases, with 11 bases lying between them. The CDR3 sequence is 14 residues long. The germline CDR1 and CDR2 sequences are MNHNY and SVGAGI (reference sequence). The CDR3 loop reads CASRGLETNYGYTF. The DNA for the CDR3 is TGTGCCAGCAGAGGACTTGAGACTAACTATGGCTACACCTTC.

This chain connects TRBV6-5 to TRBJ1-5; D remains ambiguous. V was pared by 4 bases and J by 6 bases, with 13 bases between. Germline loops: CDR1 MNHEY, CDR2 SVGAGI. CDR3 length: 14 amino acids. CDR3 in DNA: TGTGCCAGCAGTTCTTCTAAGTATACTCAGCCCCAGCATTTT. Amino acids: CASSSSKYTQPQHF.